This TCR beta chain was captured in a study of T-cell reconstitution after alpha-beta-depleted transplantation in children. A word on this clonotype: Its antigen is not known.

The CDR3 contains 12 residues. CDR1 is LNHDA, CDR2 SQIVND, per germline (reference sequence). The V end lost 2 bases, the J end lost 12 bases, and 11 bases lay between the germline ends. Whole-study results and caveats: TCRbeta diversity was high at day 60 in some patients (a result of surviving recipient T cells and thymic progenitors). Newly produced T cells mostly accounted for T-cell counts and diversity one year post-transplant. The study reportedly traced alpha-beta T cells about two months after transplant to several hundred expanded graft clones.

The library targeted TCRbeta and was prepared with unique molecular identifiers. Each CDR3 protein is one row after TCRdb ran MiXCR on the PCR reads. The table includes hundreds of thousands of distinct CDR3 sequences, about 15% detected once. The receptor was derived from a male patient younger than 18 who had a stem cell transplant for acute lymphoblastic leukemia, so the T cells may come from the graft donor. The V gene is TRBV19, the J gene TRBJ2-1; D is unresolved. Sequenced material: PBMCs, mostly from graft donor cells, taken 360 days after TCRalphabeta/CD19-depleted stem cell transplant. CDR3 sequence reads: CASSIRPNSQFF. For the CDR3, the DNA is TGTGCCAGTAGTATAAGACCCAACTCGCAGTTCTTC.